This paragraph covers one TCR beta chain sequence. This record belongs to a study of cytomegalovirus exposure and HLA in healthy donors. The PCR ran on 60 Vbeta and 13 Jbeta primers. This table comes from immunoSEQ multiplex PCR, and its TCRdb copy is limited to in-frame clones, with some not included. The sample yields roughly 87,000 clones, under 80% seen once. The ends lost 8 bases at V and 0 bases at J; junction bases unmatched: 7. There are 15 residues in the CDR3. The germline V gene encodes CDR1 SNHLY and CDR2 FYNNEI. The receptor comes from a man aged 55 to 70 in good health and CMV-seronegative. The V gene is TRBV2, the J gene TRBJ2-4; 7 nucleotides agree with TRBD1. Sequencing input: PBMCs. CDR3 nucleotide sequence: TGTGCCAGCTCCTGGGACAGTGTAGCCAAAAACATTCAGTACTTC. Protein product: CASSWDSVAKNIQYF.